This T cell receptor beta chain originates from a study of T-cell memory formation after mild COVID-19. General study results and limits: CD4+ bias marked clones expanding day 15 to 37, unlike balanced contracting clones. That cross-reactive memory joined was suggested by some responding clones appearing in pre-infection memory.

Remarks on this clonotype: Its antigen is currently unknown.

After 5'RACE with constant-segment primers, TCR alpha and TCR beta cDNA libraries carrying sample barcodes and UMIs were obtained. Each CDR3 protein gets one entry after TCRdb re-called the 5' RACE reads with MiXCR. The table shows fewer than 300,000 distinct CDR3 sequences, with around 17% occurring only once. The length of the CDR3 is 16 residues. The V and J ends lost 8 bases and 5 bases, in that order; junction bases with no gene match: 11. Germline values: CDR1 MNHEY, CDR2 SVGEGT. The chain is built from TRBV6-2 or TRBV6-3 and TRBJ2-2; 10 bases map to TRBD1. Sequencing used PBMCs or a T cell subset sorted from them (not recorded which). The TCR was taken from a man younger than 35 who had mild COVID-19 (a few samples of this study predate the infection). Cell type and time point are not known. As DNA, the CDR3 is TGTGCCAGCCGACCTTTCGGGACAGGGGATACCGGGGAGCTGTTTTTT. It is translated as CASRPFGTGDTGELFF.